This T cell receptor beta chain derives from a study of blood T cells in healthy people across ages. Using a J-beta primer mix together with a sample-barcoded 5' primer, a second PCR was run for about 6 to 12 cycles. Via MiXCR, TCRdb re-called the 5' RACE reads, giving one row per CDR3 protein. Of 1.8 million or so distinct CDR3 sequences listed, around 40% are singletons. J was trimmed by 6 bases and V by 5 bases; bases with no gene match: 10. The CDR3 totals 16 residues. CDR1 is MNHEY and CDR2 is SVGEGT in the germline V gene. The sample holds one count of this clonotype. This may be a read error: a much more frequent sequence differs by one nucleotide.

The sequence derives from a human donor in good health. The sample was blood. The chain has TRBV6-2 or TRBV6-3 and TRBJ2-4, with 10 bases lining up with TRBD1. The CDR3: CASSQIDRDRGNIQYF. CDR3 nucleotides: TGTGCCAGCAGTCAAATCGACCGGGACAGGGGAAACATTCAGTACTTC.